This paragraph reports one T cell receptor beta chain. Its antigen is still unknown. This sample includes further DNA sequences coding for the same CDR3. Produced via immunoSEQ multiplex PCR; TCRdb's table is partial and in-frame only. Altogether 2 million to 2.5 million clones are present, almost 96% being singletons, with the ten largest covering 0.13%. The germline CDR1 and CDR2 sequences are SGHRS and YFSETQ. CDR3 length: 13 residues. Trimming removed 0 bases at V and 3 bases at J, with 7 bases between. From CD4+ cells came CD45RA+ naive and CD45RA-negative memory subsets. The record originates from a study of shared clonotypes between healthy human individuals. Study-wide background: Three plates each covered CD4 naive and memory; CD8 naive two, CD8 memory one.

Points from the study as a whole: The naive CD4 repertoires of several donors were compared, and around 5.1% of clonotypes were shared.

Sequences were obtained from naive CD4+ T cells sorted from blood. Specified subset: CD45RA+ positively selected. This sequence originates from a man aged 18 to 35 in good health. The chain is built from TRBV5-1 and TRBJ2-7, with D unresolved. This CDR3 is CASSLDPIYEQYF. CDR3 in DNA: TGCGCCAGCAGCTTGGACCCAATCTACGAGCAGTACTTC.